A single sample gave rise to the 9 T cell receptor beta chains below, sequenced in a study of T cells after yellow fever vaccination. Each CDR3 protein is one row after TCRdb ran MiXCR on the 5' RACE reads. The sample includes hundreds of thousands of distinct CDR3 sequences, 13% of them seen just once. The sample was PBMCs, taken on the day of the yellow fever booster vaccination. The receptors come from a man under 40 who received the YFV17D yellow fever vaccine.

The chain couples TRBV5-4 to TRBJ2-1, with TRBD2 identical over 10 bases. The length of the CDR3 is 15 residues. The trim removed 2 bases at V and 5 bases at J, leaving 4 bases unmatched. CDR1 is SGHNT, CDR2 YYREEE, per germline (reference sequence). The CDR3 coding sequence is TGTGCCAGCAGCTTTAGCGGGAGGACTGACAATGAGCAGTTCTTC. It encodes CASSFSGRTDNEQFF.

This clonotype was found many times. This chain connects TRBV4-3 to TRBJ2-4; D gene uncertain. Trimming cost V 0 bases and J 5 bases, with 5 bases left between them. Germline V lookup: CDR1 LGHNA, CDR2 YSLEER. The CDR3 loop spans 13 amino acids. The CDR3 is CASSQDLQNIQYF. The DNA of the CDR3 is TGCGCCAGCAGCCAAGACCTTCAAAACATTCAGTACTTC.

This clonotype was recorded many times. V gene TRBV7-2 combines with J gene TRBJ2-3; 7 bases line up with TRBD1. The V segment lost 7 bases and the J segment 3 bases; nucleotides outside the gene matches: 7. The CDR3 sequence is 14 residues long. Germline CDR1 and CDR2: SGHTA and FQGNSA. Here the CDR3 reads CASNSGQRTDTQYF. The CDR3 DNA reads as TGTGCCAGCAACTCGGGACAGAGAACAGATACGCAGTATTTT.

This chain connects TRBV20-1 to TRBJ2-3, with 7 bases identical to TRBD2. This CDR3 spans 16 amino acids. Germline-derived CDR1 and CDR2 are DFQATT and SNEGSKA (reference sequence). Trimming removed 5 bases from V and 0 bases from J; junction bases left unmatched: 11. This CDR3 reads CSAPSEGRASTDTQYF. The CDR3 region has the DNA TGCAGTGCTCCATCTGAGGGGAGGGCGAGCACAGATACGCAGTATTTT.

The chain links TRBV12-3 or TRBV12-4 to TRBJ2-7, with a weak D call TRBD2 (6 bases). The CDR3 consists of 14 residues. V gave up 6 bases and J gave up 4 bases, with 16 bases separating them. The CDR3 bases are TGTGCCAGCAGGTCAACCGGGAGAACATACGAGCAGTACTTC. Amino acids: CASRSTGRTYEQYF.

This clonotype occurred a few times. The J gene is TRBJ2-4, the V gene TRBV6-1; D is unclear. Germline assignment: CDR1 MNHNS and CDR2 SASEGT. The CDR3 extends over 13 amino acids. V lost 6 bases and J lost 0, with 6 bases in between. CDR3 coding DNA: TGTGCCAGCAGCCCACCAGCCAAAAACATTCAGTACTTC. Translation gives CASSPPAKNIQYF.

The CDR3 nucleotides are TGTGCCAGCAGTGAAAGGGTGGGGACGGATACGCAGTATTTT. It translates to CASSERVGTDTQYF. The chain recombines TRBV25-1 with TRBJ2-3, with D perhaps matching TRBD1 or TRBD2 (5 bases each). CDR1 MGHDK and CDR2 SYGVNS come from the germline V gene. This CDR3 comprises 14 residues. Trimming removed 2 bases at V and 6 bases at J, with 12 bases between.

In its sample, this clonotype was seen a few times. The chain has TRBV5-1 and TRBJ2-5, with TRBD1 matching 8 bases. V lost 4 bases to trimming and J lost 5 bases; unmatched junction nucleotides: 4. CDR1 and CDR2 (germline): SGHRS, YFSETQ. The CDR3 contains 13 residues. The DNA for the CDR3 is TGCGCCAGCAGCAGGAGACAGGGGGAGACCCAGTACTTC. The encoded protein is CASSRRQGETQYF. Full variable domain (remainder filled in from reference TRBV5-1 and TRBJ2-5): KAGVTQTPRYLIKTRGQQVTLSCSPISGHRSVSWYQQTPGQGLQFLFEYFSETQRNKGNFPGRFSGRQFSNSRSEMNVSTLELGDSALYLCASSRRQGETQYFGPGTRLLVL.

This clonotype was found a few times. This chain joins TRBV3-1 and TRBJ2-1; D uncertain. From germline, CDR1 is LGHDT and CDR2 YNNKEL (reference sequence). Trimming left V 2 bases short and J 0 bases short, with 5 bases between. The CDR3 loop spans 14 amino acids. CDR3 loop: CASSQSVSYNEQFF. The CDR3 bases are TGTGCCAGCAGCCAATCGGTCTCCTACAATGAGCAGTTCTTC.